This T cell receptor (beta chain) was captured in a study of siplizumab effects on memory and regulatory T cells. General observations from the study: Sequences below about 10^-5 frequency were poorly captured, limiting mapping of alloreactive clones. Treatment with siplizumab left mappable alloreactive CD4+ clones averaging approximately 69% Treg-derived, compared with under 30% in controls. Naive or memory phenotype assignment was not possible for roughly 80-95% of proliferating CD4+ or CD8+ clones. The apparent diversity of naive T cells exceeded that of memory cells, and naive T cells seemed to make a major contribution to the alloresponse.

For this clone: Its antigen is currently unknown.

V was pared by 3 bases and J by 4 bases, with 12 bases between. This CDR3 is built from 13 residues. Germline V gene sequence: CDR1 GTSNPN, CDR2 SVGIG (reference sequence). Here immunoSEQ multiplex PCR was the method, and the copy in TCRdb shows in-frame clones only, minus some. This sample has about 91,000 clones; roughly 96% occur once, and the top ten carry less than 0.035%. This TCR derives from a human donor in good health. The rearrangement uses TRBV30 and TRBJ1-2; no clear D gene. The sample taken for sequencing was naive CD4+ T cells sorted from blood. This CDR3 is CAWRGGFAYGYTF. Written as DNA, the CDR3 is TGTGCCTGGAGGGGAGGTTTCGCCTATGGCTACACCTTC. The full variable domain, in which reference TRBV30 and TRBJ1-2 provide the parts outside the CDR3, is SQTIHQWPATLVQPVGSPLSLECTVEGTSNPNLYWYRQAAGRGLQLLFYSVGIGQISSEVPQNLSASRPQDRQFILSSKKLLLSDSGFYLCAWRGGFAYGYTFGSGTRLTVV.